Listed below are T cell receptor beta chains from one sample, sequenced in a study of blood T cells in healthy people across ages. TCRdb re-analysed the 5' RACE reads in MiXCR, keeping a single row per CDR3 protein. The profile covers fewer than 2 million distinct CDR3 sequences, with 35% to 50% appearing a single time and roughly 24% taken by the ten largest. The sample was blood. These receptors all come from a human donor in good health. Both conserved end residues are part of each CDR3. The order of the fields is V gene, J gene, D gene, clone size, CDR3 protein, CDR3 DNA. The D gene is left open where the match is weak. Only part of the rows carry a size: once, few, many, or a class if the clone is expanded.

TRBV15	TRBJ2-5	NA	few	CATSRGGADVFGTQYF	TGTGCCACCAGCAGAGGGGGCGCAGATGTGTTTGGGACCCAGTACTTC
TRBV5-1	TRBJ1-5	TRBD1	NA	CASSLAPGTGGEGNQPQHF	TGCGCCAGCAGCTTAGCTCCCGGGACAGGGGGCGAGGGCAATCAGCCCCAGCATTTT
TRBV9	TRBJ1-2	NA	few	CASSASFGYTF	TGTGCCAGCAGCGCCTCCTTTGGCTACACCTTC
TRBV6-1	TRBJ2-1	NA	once	CASSEDGLALANEQFF	TGTGCCAGCAGTGAAGACGGGCTAGCGTTGGCCAATGAGCAGTTCTTC
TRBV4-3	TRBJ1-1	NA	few	CASSQDMGSLNTEAFF	TGCGCCAGCAGCCAAGATATGGGGAGCCTGAACACTGAAGCTTTCTTT
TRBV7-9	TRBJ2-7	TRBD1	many	CASSTGQGSYEQYF	TGTGCCAGCAGTACTGGACAGGGCTCCTACGAGCAGTACTTC
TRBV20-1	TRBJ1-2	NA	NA	CSASLVARGGYTF	TGCAGTGCTAGTTTGGTAGCCAGGGGTGGCTACACCTTC
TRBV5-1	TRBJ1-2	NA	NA	CASNPEMRRGYTF	TGCGCCAGCAACCCCGAAATGAGGAGGGGCTACACCTTC
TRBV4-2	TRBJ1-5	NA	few	CASSSVRQENQPQHF	TGTGCCAGCAGTTCCGTACGACAGGAAAATCAGCCCCAGCATTTT
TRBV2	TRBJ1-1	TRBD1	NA	CATQGGSVGAEAFF	TGTGCCACACAGGGGGGGAGCGTGGGAGCTGAAGCTTTCTTT
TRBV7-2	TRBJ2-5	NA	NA	CASSLFSRSQETQYF	TGTGCCAGCAGCTTATTTAGCAGGAGCCAAGAGACCCAGTACTTC
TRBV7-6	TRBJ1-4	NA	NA	CASTFGPTNEKLFF	TGTGCCAGCACCTTCGGCCCAACTAATGAAAAACTGTTTTTT
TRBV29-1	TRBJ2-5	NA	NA	CSVGLSGKETQYF	TGCAGCGTTGGACTATCAGGGAAAGAGACCCAGTACTTC
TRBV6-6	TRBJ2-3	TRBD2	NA	CASRVLADTSTDTQYF	TGTGCCAGCAGGGTTCTAGCGGATACTAGCACAGATACGCAGTATTTT
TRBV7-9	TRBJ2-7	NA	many	CASSLHSGTYSYEQYF	TGTGCCAGCAGTCTCCATTCCGGGACGTACTCCTACGAGCAGTACTTC
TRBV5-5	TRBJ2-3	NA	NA	CASSLDGLLSTDTQYF	TGTGCCAGCAGCTTGGATGGCCTACTTAGCACAGATACGCAGTATTTT
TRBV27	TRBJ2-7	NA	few	CASSLGSYSYEQYF	TGTGCCAGCAGTTTGGGGTCTTACTCCTACGAGCAGTACTTC
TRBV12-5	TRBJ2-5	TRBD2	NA	CASGSTFSGGETQYF	TGTGCTAGTGGTTCGACGTTTAGCGGGGGAGAGACCCAGTACTTC
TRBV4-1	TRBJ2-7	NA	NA	CASSQRDGSSYEQYF	TGCGCCAGCAGCCAACGGGACGGGAGCTCCTACGAGCAGTACTTC
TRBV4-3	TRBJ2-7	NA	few	CASSPIQGTGAKASPDEQYF	TGCGCCAGCAGCCCAATCCAGGGTACTGGGGCCAAAGCGTCCCCGGACGAGCAGTACTTC
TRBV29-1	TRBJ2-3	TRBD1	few	CSVLSDRVFSSEYF	TGCAGCGTGCTCTCTGACAGGGTTTTTTCATCGGAGTATTTT
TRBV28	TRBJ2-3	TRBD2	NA	CATWEGDTQYF	TGTGCCACTTGGGAGGGGGATACGCAGTATTTT
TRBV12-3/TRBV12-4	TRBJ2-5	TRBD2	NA	CASSFLLGLAGGPWETQYF	TGTGCCAGCAGTTTTCTCTTGGGACTAGCGGGGGGGCCGTGGGAGACCCAGTACTTC
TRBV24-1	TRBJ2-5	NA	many	CATSHRSRGETQYF	TGTGCCACCAGTCACCGTAGCCGAGGGGAGACCCAGTACTTC